This TCR beta chain appears in the sequencing data of a study of T cell responses to AZD1222 COVID-19 vaccine. Whole-study results and caveats: Possibly, clonal diversity was underestimated; donors were largely white British and included more females.

As for this clone: Antigen: not known.

This CDR3 comprises 13 residues. Germline V gives CDR1 SQVTM, CDR2 ANQGSEA. V was clipped by 4 bases and J by 4 bases; unmatched bases: 2. Repertoires were generated with immunoSEQ multiplex PCR, while TCRdb's copy carries only in-frame clones and drops some. This table has about 150,000 clones, 88% appearing once. The receptor was derived from an adult who had recovered from COVID-19. Sequenced material: peripheral blood, taken after recovery from COVID-19. The V gene is TRBV29-1, the J gene TRBJ1-3; 9 bases fit TRBD1. The DNA for the CDR3 is TGCAGCGTTGGACAGGGGGACGGAAACACCATATATTTT. This encodes CSVGQGDGNTIYF.